This note documents a single T cell receptor beta chain sequence. The data stem from a study of long-term antiretroviral therapy in people with HIV. Germline lookup yields CDR1 MDHEN and CDR2 SYDVKM. V was cut by 5 bases and J by 0 bases, with 13 bases left in between. This CDR3 is 15 amino acids long. Runs used v3.0 of the immunoSEQ assay and were done at survey level. Libraries were prepared by immunoSEQ multiplex PCR; TCRdb keeps only in-frame clonotypes and omits some of them. The repertoire holds around 23,000 clones, around 90% seen once, with more than 8.5% in the top ten. This clonotype was obtained from a man aged 45-60 years with HIV. Specimen: unsorted PBMCs, collected 1.8 years before starting antiretroviral therapy. This chain connects TRBV28 to TRBJ1-1; perhaps TRBD1 as D (6 bases). For the CDR3, the DNA is TGTGCCAGCAGTAATGGGGGGGCTCTGAACACTGAAGCTTTCTTT. Amino acid sequence: CASSNGGALNTEAFF.